This T cell receptor (beta chain) was profiled in a study of CD8 T cells in Susac syndrome. CD8+ and CD4+ T cells circulating in blood were sequenced for TCR beta. In Susac syndrome patients, recently defined diagnostic criteria for definite or probable disease were met. Germline CDR1 reads SNHLY; CDR2 reads FYNNEI. J lost 4 bases, V lost 4 bases, and 3 bases had no gene match. This CDR3 has 13 residues. RNA totalling about 0.45 to 1 ug underwent reverse transcription with random hexamers. TCRdb independently ran MiXCR on the immunoSEQ multiplex PCR reads; one entry per CDR3 protein. The sample includes 160,000 or so distinct CDR3 sequences, around 94% of them seen just once.

The chain links TRBV2 to TRBJ1-1; 7 positions agree with TRBD1. What was sequenced was CD4+ T cells from PBMCs. This TCR was recovered from a human donor with Susac syndrome. The CDR3 is CASSGNRGTEAFF. The CDR3 region has the DNA TGTGCCAGCAGTGGGAACAGGGGCACTGAAGCTTTCTTT.